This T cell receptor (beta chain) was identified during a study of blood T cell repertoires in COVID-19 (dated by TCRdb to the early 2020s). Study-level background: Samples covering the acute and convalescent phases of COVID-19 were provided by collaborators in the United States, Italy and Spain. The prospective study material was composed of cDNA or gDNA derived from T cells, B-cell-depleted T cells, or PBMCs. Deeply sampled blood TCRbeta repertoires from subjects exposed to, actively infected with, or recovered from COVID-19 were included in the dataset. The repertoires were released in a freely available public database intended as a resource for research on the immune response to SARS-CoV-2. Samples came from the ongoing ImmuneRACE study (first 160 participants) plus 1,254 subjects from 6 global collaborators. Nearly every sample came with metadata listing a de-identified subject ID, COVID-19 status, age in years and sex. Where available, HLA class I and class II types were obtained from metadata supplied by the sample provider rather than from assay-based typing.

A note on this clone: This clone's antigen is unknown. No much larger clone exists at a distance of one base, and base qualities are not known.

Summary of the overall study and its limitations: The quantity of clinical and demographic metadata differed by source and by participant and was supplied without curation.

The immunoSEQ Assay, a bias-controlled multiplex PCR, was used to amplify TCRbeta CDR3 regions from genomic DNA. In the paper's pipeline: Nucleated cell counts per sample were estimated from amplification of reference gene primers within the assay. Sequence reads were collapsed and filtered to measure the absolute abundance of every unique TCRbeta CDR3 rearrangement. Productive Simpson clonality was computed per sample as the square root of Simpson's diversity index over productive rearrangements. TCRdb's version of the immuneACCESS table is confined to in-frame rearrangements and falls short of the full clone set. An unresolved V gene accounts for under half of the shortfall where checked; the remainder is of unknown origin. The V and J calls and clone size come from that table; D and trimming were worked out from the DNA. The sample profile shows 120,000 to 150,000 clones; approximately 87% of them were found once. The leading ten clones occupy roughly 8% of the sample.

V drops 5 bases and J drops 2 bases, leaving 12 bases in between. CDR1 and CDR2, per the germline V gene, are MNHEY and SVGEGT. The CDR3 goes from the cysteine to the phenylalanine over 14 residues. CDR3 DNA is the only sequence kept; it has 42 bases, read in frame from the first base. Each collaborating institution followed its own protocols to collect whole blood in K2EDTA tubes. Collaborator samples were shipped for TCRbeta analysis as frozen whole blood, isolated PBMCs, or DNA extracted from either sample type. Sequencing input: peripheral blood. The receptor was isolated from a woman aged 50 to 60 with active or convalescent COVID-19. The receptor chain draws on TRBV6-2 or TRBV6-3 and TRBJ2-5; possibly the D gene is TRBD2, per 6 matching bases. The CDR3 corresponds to CASSQGLLQETQYF. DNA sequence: TGTGCCAGCAGTCAGGGACTGTTACAAGAGACCCAGTACTTC.